This T cell receptor beta chain came from a study of blood T cells in healthy people across ages. Extracted total RNA amounted to at least 5.5 micrograms for each sample. It was with a sample-barcoded 5' primer and a J-beta primer mix that a second PCR of about 6 to 12 cycles was run. TCRdb ran MiXCR on the 5' RACE reads and lists one entry per CDR3 protein. In the table there are 700,000 or so distinct CDR3 sequences, 20% to 25% of which are singletons. Germline V CDR1 and CDR2: LGHNA, YSLEER. Trimming left V 0 bases short and J 4 bases short, with 9 bases between. The CDR3 contains 14 residues. The TCR comes from a man between 65 and 85 years old in good health. The source material was blood. V is TRBV4-3 and J is TRBJ2-5; D not certain. The CDR3 here is CASSQDPVGETQYF. The CDR3, as DNA: TGCGCCAGCAGCCAAGATCCCGTCGGAGAGACCCAGTACTTC.